This TCR beta chain was captured in a study of identical twins. The table lists this clonotype with a few counts. TCRdb re-derived calls from the 5' RACE reads in MiXCR, one entry per CDR3 protein. The table includes 1.5 million to 2 million distinct CDR3 sequences, about 31% detected once. The source material was cord blood. The receptor was derived from a newborn girl in good health.

The chain's CDR3 is CAISDAQIYGYTF. DNA for the CDR3: TGTGCCATCAGTGACGCGCAAATCTATGGCTACACCTTC. The chain employs TRBV10-3 and TRBJ1-2; D unresolved. V gave up 3 bases and J gave up 4 bases, with 9 bases separating them. This CDR3 spans 13 amino acids. Germline V gene lookup returns CDR1 ENHRY and CDR2 SYGVKD.